This TCR beta chain appears in the sequencing data of a study of regulatory T cells in long-lasting Graves disease. With iRepertoire HTBI primers and Arm-PCR of CDR3 regions, TCR beta libraries were built. TCRdb re-analysed the multiplex PCR reads in MiXCR, keeping a single row per CDR3 protein. The data show around 450,000 distinct CDR3 sequences, around 15% seen once. The time point is: newly diagnosed GD, antithyroid drugs for less than 3 months. Researchers made the TCR library from RNA that was extracted from PBMCs. This clonotype came up a few times. With 8 bases clipped from V and 2 bases from J, the junction kept 10 bases outside the gene matches. In germline, CDR1 is MDHEN, CDR2 SYDVKM. CDR3 length: 17 residues. This sample also belongs to another study, concerning T cells in Graves' hyperthyroidism and ophthalmopathy.

The TCR comes from a man in his forties or fifties with Graves disease. This chain connects TRBV28 to TRBJ2-7; the match to TRBD2 covers 15 bases. The sequencing here drew on peripheral blood mononuclear cells (PBMCs), taken at new diagnosis, from a patient treated with antithyroid drugs. The DNA of the CDR3 is TGTGCCAGCGGAGAAGTTGGACTAGCGGGAGGGGCCTACGAGCAGTACTTC. Translation gives CASGEVGLAGGAYEQYF.